One and the same sample provided the 14 T cell receptor beta chains below, sequenced in a study of vaccination and CD4 T cells after COVID-19. No antigen is known for these receptors. Sequencing of DNA taken from cultured CD4+ T cells relied on the Oncomine TCR Beta short-read assay. TCRdb passed the PCR reads through MiXCR, listing each CDR3 protein once. The data hold over 15,000 distinct CDR3 sequences, with 48% observed a single time. This sample's treatment: approximately 11-day PBMC culture with coronavirus spike peptide pools or control peptides (ViraFEST assay). The material sequenced was CD4+ T cells from blood, cultured in vitro, taken before SARS-CoV-2 vaccination. Every receptor here comes from a human donor who had recovered from COVID-19.

This clonotype came up a few times. This rearrangement joins TRBV20-1 to TRBJ2-5, with TRBD2 identical over 12 bases. V lost 1 base and J lost 0; bases outside the gene matches: 6. The CDR3 has 17 amino acids. Germline CDR1 reads DFQATT; CDR2 reads SNEGSKA (reference sequence). This CDR3 is CSARVGTSGSYQETQYF. The CDR3 DNA is TGCAGTGCTAGAGTAGGGACTAGCGGGTCGTACCAAGAGACCCAGTACTTC.

The chain links TRBV7-2 to TRBJ2-5; D is ambiguous. From germline, CDR1 is SGHTA and CDR2 FQGNSA. V gave up 1 base and J gave up 5 bases, with 14 bases separating them. CDR3 size: 15 residues. The chain's CDR3 is CASSLVLQAWETQYF. CDR3 bases: TGTGCCAGCAGCTTAGTTCTGCAGGCGTGGGAGACCCAGTACTTC.

Only a few counts were recorded for this clonotype. The rearrangement uses TRBV11-3 and TRBJ2-1, with 7 bases aligning to TRBD2. With 1 base clipped from V and 4 bases from J, the junction kept 7 bases outside the gene matches. This CDR3 contains 16 residues. Per the germline V gene, CDR1 is SGHNT and CDR2 is YENEEA. The CDR3 protein is CASSLGGGGFYNEQFF. Written as DNA, the CDR3 is TGTGCCAGCAGCTTAGGTGGGGGAGGGTTTTACAATGAGCAGTTCTTC.

CDR3 residues: CASSDVVSLSGNTIYF. The CDR3 DNA reads as TGTGCCAGCAGTGATGTCGTCTCTCTCTCTGGAAACACCATATATTTT. The chain employs TRBV6-1 and TRBJ1-3; D is undetermined. The V end was cut by 3 bases, the J end by 0 bases, with 12 bases between. This CDR3 spans 16 amino acids. The germline CDR1 and CDR2 sequences are MNHNS and SASEGT.

This clonotype appeared a few times. The rearrangement uses TRBV6-1 and TRBJ1-1; 8 nucleotides line up with TRBD1. Germline CDR1 is MNHNS and CDR2 is SASEGT. CDR3 size: 14 residues. Germline trimming cut 7 bases from V and 5 bases from J; bases unmatched to any gene: 9. CDR3: CASIGTGQQTEAFF. CDR3 nucleotides: TGTGCCAGCATCGGGACAGGTCAACAGACTGAAGCTTTCTTT.

In its sample, this clonotype was seen a few times. The chain is built from TRBV2 and TRBJ1-2; D is possibly TRBD1 (5 bases). Germline loops: CDR1 SNHLY, CDR2 FYNNEI. CDR3 length equals 14 residues. V dropped 6 bases and J dropped 0 bases, with 11 bases sitting between them. This chain's CDR3 is CASSPTGANYGYTF. CDR3 coding DNA: TGTGCCAGCAGCCCAACGGGGGCTAACTATGGCTACACCTTC.

The chain joins TRBV2 to TRBJ2-5, with D perhaps matching TRBD1 or TRBD2 (6 bases each). V lost 7 bases and J lost 4, with 19 bases in between. In germline, CDR1 is SNHLY, CDR2 FYNNEI. This CDR3 has 15 amino acids. The CDR3 loop reads CASTEQRGAPETQYF. CDR3 sequence (DNA): TGTGCCAGCACCGAGCAGAGGGGGGCCCCAGAGACCCAGTACTTC.

This clonotype has only one observation. The rearrangement uses TRBV5-6 and TRBJ1-2; the D is unclear. V was clipped by 2 bases and J by 7 bases, with 12 bases between them. The CDR3 totals 13 residues. Germline V lookup: CDR1 SGHDT, CDR2 YYEEEE. Here the CDR3 reads CASSLEQSGGYTF. The CDR3 nucleotides read TGTGCCAGCAGCTTAGAACAGAGCGGTGGCTACACCTTC. Full variable domain (rest looked up from reference TRBV5-6 and TRBJ1-2): DAGVTQSPTHLIKTRGQQVTLRCSPKSGHDTVSWYQQALGQGPQFIFQYYEEEERQRGNFPDRFSGHQFPNYSSELNVNALLLGDSALYLCASSLEQSGGYTFGSGTRLTVV.

V is TRBV27 and J is TRBJ1-6; D gene ambiguous. Trimming took off 5 bases at V and 5 bases at J, with 7 bases between the two ends. This CDR3 comprises 13 residues. CDR1 MNHEY and CDR2 SMNVEV come from the germline V gene (reference sequence). CDR3 residues: CASSPGHNSPLHF. The DNA for the CDR3 is TGTGCCAGCAGTCCTGGACATAATTCACCCCTCCACTTT.

The chain employs TRBV20-1 and TRBJ2-2; either TRBD1 or TRBD2 may supply D (5 bases each). The V gene's germline CDR1 is DFQATT and CDR2 SNEGSKA (reference sequence). Trimming removed 6 bases from V and 6 bases from J, with 20 bases in between. This CDR3 is built from 15 residues. Here the CDR3 reads CSARWTGHRSGELFF. The DNA for the CDR3 is TGCAGTGCGCGATGGACGGGGCACCGGTCCGGGGAGCTGTTTTTT.

This clonotype was detected only a few times. The J gene is TRBJ2-1, the V gene TRBV20-1; 7 bases map to TRBD2. Trimming at V came to 0 bases and at J to 7 bases, leaving 3 bases not matched to a gene. CDR3 length: 13 amino acids. Germline loops: CDR1 DFQATT, CDR2 SNEGSKA (reference sequence). CDR3 residues: CSAREPSGNEQFF. CDR3 DNA: TGCAGTGCTAGAGAGCCTAGCGGAAATGAGCAGTTCTTC.

The chain has TRBV10-3 and TRBJ2-3; tentatively, D is TRBD2 (6 bases). Germline V CDR1 and CDR2: ENHRY, SYGVKD. Trimming stripped 3 bases from V and 0 bases from J, with 10 bases between. The CDR3 sequence is 15 residues long. CDR3 in DNA: TGTGCCATCAGTGATCTGGGGGGAAGCACAGATACGCAGTATTTT. Protein sequence: CAISDLGGSTDTQYF.

V and J are TRBV18 and TRBJ2-2; D is unclear. The V end was cut by 2 bases, the J end by 0 bases, with 10 bases between. The CDR3 consists of 16 residues. Looked up from germline, CDR1 is KGHSH and CDR2 is LQKENI. As DNA, the CDR3 is TGTGCCAGCTCACCATTTGTAGGATCGAACACCGGGGAGCTGTTTTTT. Translation: CASSPFVGSNTGELFF.

The V call is TRBV20-1, the J call TRBJ2-5, with D possibly matching TRBD2 (6 bases). Germline-derived CDR1 and CDR2 are DFQATT and SNEGSKA (reference sequence). V lost 3 bases and J 2 bases, leaving 13 bases between the germline ends. CDR3 length: 14 residues. This CDR3 is CSASKGSGQETQYF. CDR3 nucleotides: TGCAGTGCTAGTAAGGGTAGCGGACAAGAGACCCAGTACTTC.